This TCR beta chain comes out of a study of blood T cells in healthy people across ages. Study outcomes and limitations: Roughly linearly, TCR beta diversity per million T cells fell as age increased. CMV status of donors was unknown, possibly confounding expanded clonotype changes.

Note on this clonotype: Its specificity is not known.

Alongside a J-beta primer mix, a sample-barcoded 5' primer served in a second PCR lasting 7 to 11 cycles. Each cDNA molecule carried a tag from a template-switch adaptor that contained 12 random nucleotides. TCRdb called the 5' RACE reads again in MiXCR, with one record for every CDR3 protein. The sample includes approximately 850,000 distinct CDR3 sequences, about three fifths seen only once; the top ten take approximately 20%. The CDR3 consists of 14 residues. Trimming removed 4 bases from V and 0 bases from J, with 10 bases in between. Germline assignment: CDR1 SQVTM and CDR2 ANQGSEA. The sequence came from a man aged 30-40 years in good health. Sequences were obtained from blood. The chain is built from TRBV29-1 and TRBJ1-5; D remains unclear. The CDR3 is CSVGSSNSNQPQHF. The CDR3 DNA reads TGCAGCGTTGGAAGTTCTAATAGCAATCAGCCCCAGCATTTT.